Given below is one T cell receptor beta chain in context. The antigen remains undetermined. TCRdb's copy holds only in-frame clones and misses some; the assay was immunoSEQ multiplex PCR. This table holds about 73,000 clones, 88% found once. With V trimmed by 4 bases and J by 6 bases, 5 bases remained unmatched. CDR1 is SEHNR and CDR2 is FQNEAQ in the germline V gene (reference sequence). The CDR3 is 16 residues long. The data were taken from a study of OX40 agonist ivuxolimab in advanced cancers. Study-level background: Dose-escalation patients suffered from hepatocellular carcinoma, melanoma, renal cell or head and neck cancer. Study-wide results and caveats: There were, on average, more expanded clones in CD8+ T cells than in CD4+.

Patients were ineligible given autoimmune disease history or systemic immunosuppression. The gene calls are TRBV7-9 and TRBJ2-2; 13 nucleotides align to TRBD2. The material was CD4+ or CD8+ T cells sorted from blood, obtained in a trial of the OX40 agonist ivuxolimab. The source is an adult with an advanced solid tumor such as melanoma, head and neck, liver or kidney cancer. CDR3 protein: CASSSGLAGSAGELFF. DNA for the CDR3: TGTGCCAGCAGCTCGGGACTAGCGGGGAGCGCCGGGGAGCTGTTTTTT.